This entry describes one TCR beta chain. The antigen it binds to is not known. Base qualities are missing; no much larger clone stands one base away. This entry comes from a study of blood T cell repertoires in COVID-19 (dated by TCRdb to the early 2020s). The study in broad terms: Samples from collaborators originated in the United States, Italy and Spain and spanned both the acute and convalescent phases of COVID-19. The material from the prospective study consisted of cDNA or gDNA derived from T cells, B-cell-depleted T cells, or PBMCs. Subjects who had been exposed to COVID-19, were actively infected with it, or had recovered from it provided the deeply sampled blood TCRbeta repertoires that made up the dataset. The repertoires were made available in a free public database intended to serve as a resource for research on the immune response to SARS-CoV-2. The samples were drawn from the first 160 participants of the ongoing ImmuneRACE study and from 1,254 subjects provided by 6 global collaborators. The sample metadata nearly always contained a de-identified subject ID, COVID-19 status, age in years and sex. HLA class I and class II types, where available, came from metadata supplied by the sample provider rather than from assay-based typing. Study-wide findings and limitations: The amount of clinical and demographic metadata varied by source and participant and was provided uncurated.

Each collaborating institution followed its own protocols to collect whole blood in K2EDTA tubes. For TCRbeta analysis, collaborators shipped samples as frozen whole blood, isolated PBMCs, or DNA extracted from either of those sample types. Its CDR3 holds 16 amino acids, cysteine through phenylalanine. Only CDR3 DNA is held: 48 bases, read in frame from base 1. Via the germline V gene, CDR1 is SGHTA and CDR2 FQGTGA. Germline trimming amounts to 2 bases on V and 7 bases on J, with 7 as the count of junction bases outside the gene matches. TCRbeta CDR3 regions were amplified from genomic DNA using the immunoSEQ Assay, a bias-controlled multiplex PCR. The authors' pipeline ran thus. Nucleated cell counts per sample were estimated from amplification of reference gene primers within the assay. Sequence reads were collapsed and filtered to measure the absolute abundance of every unique TCRbeta CDR3 rearrangement. For each sample, productive Simpson clonality was calculated as the square root of Simpson's diversity index across productive rearrangements. Not all clones reach the TCRdb copy of this immuneACCESS table, which keeps in-frame sequences only. Checked studies attribute under half of the gap to unresolved V genes and leave the rest unexplained. That table furnishes V, J and clone size, whereas the DNA furnished D and trimming. The sample table holds 110,000 or so clones, of which around 89% were seen once. The top ten clonotypes cover 4% to 5.5% of the sample.

The sequence joins TRBV7-3 to TRBJ2-1; TRBD2 matches 11 bases in the middle. This clonotype was obtained from a woman aged 45-65 years with acute or convalescent COVID-19. The sequencing input was peripheral blood. Here is the DNA: TGTGCCAGCAGCTTAGGTCCTAGCGGGAGGAATAATGAGCAGTTCTTC. This yields the protein CASSLGPSGRNNEQFF.